This T cell receptor (beta chain) was sequenced in a study of cytomegalovirus exposure and HLA in healthy donors. Overall study context: A subsequent analysis stated that the roughly 130 validation repertoires were run on the same platform as the roughly 620 first-cohort repertoires. Study conclusions and caveats: It was reportedly the case that the classifier diagnosed cytomegalovirus status with high specificity and sensitivity.

A note on this clone: The antigen is not known.

Repertoires were generated with immunoSEQ multiplex PCR, while TCRdb's copy carries only in-frame clones and drops some. The sample gives 130,000 to 150,000 clones, around nine tenths of which show up once; 3.3% is in the top ten. Between the trimmed V and J ends, which lost 5 bases and 10 bases, there was a span of 14 bases. Germline V gives CDR1 SGHTA, CDR2 FQGNSA. This CDR3 region has 13 residues. The sequence was collected from a young woman in good health and CMV-seropositive. Sequencing was carried out using PBMCs. The chain is built from TRBV7-2 and TRBJ2-2, with D unresolved. This CDR3 reads CASSRLPFVELFF. The CDR3 bases are TGTGCCAGCAGCCGACTGCCGTTCGTGGAGCTGTTTTTT.